Detailed here is one T cell receptor (beta chain). TCRdb itself ran the 5' RACE reads through MiXCR, one entry per CDR3 protein. The table includes almost 600,000 distinct CDR3 sequences, 13% detected once. The source of the sample is a study of T cells after yellow fever vaccination. Germline V gene data show CDR1 as SEHNR and CDR2 as FQNEAQ (reference sequence). Trimming at V came to 5 bases and at J to 6 bases, leaving 7 bases not matched to a gene. The CDR3 loop spans 14 amino acids. This sample comprised PBMCs, obtained on the day of the yellow fever booster vaccination. The TCR sequence derives from a man younger than 40 who received the YFV17D yellow fever vaccine. The chain recombines TRBV7-9 with TRBJ2-3; 8 nucleotides match TRBD2. The CDR3 sequence: CASSLSGSRDTQYF. As DNA, the CDR3 is TGTGCCAGCAGCCTGAGCGGGAGTCGCGATACGCAGTATTTT. The complete variable domain, with remaining parts taken from reference TRBV7-9 and TRBJ2-3, reads DTGVSQNPRHKITKRGQNVTFRCDPISEHNRLYWYRQTLGQGPEFLTYFQNEAQLEKSRLLSDRFSAERPKGSFSTLEIQRTEQGDSAMYLCASSLSGSRDTQYFGPGTRLTVL.